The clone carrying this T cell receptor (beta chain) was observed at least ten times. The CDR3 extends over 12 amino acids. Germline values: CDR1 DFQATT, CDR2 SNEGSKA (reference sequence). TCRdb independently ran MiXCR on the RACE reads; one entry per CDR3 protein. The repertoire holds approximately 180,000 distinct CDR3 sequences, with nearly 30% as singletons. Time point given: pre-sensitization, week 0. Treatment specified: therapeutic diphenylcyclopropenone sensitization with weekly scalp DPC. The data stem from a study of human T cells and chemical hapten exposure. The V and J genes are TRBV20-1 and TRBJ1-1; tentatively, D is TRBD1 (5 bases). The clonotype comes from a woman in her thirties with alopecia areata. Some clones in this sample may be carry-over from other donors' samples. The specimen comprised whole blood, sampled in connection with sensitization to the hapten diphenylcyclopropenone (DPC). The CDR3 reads CSMEQTGAEAFF. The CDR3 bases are TGCAGCATGGAGCAGACGGGGGCTGAAGCTTTCTTT.